Below are 24 T cell receptor beta chains sequenced from a single sample in a study of cytomegalovirus exposure and HLA in healthy donors. The PCR used 60 Vbeta and 13 Jbeta primers. Profiling relied on immunoSEQ multiplex PCR, and the TCRdb table lists in-frame clones only, not all of them. The sample shows 150,000 to 200,000 clones, about 80% of them seen only once. The specimen sequenced was PBMCs. All receptors come from a man in his late teens or twenties in good health and CMV-seropositive.

For the CDR3, the DNA is TGTGCCAGCTCTTCGGATTTACAAACGACAGGGGGCTCTGAAAAACTGTTTTTT. This codes for CASSSDLQTTGGSEKLFF. The chain combines TRBV18 with TRBJ1-4; 10 positions match TRBD1. This CDR3 is built from 18 residues. Germline values: CDR1 KGHSH, CDR2 LQKENI. The junction had 17 bases not matched to a gene; V was cut back by 6 bases and J by 7 bases.

V usage is TRBV14 and J usage is TRBJ2-1; possible D gene TRBD2, 6 bases. This CDR3 spans 14 amino acids. Trimming cost V 4 bases and J 5 bases, with 12 bases left between them. Germline CDR1 reads SGHDN; CDR2 reads FVKESK. CDR3 sequence reads: CASSPLRGDNEQFF. The CDR3 nucleotides are TGTGCCAGCAGCCCTCTGCGGGGAGACAATGAGCAGTTCTTC. Drawing the rest from reference TRBV14 and TRBJ2-1, the complete variable domain is EAGVTQFPSHSVIEKGQTVTLRCDPISGHDNLYWYRRVMGKEIKFLLHFVKESKQDESGMPNNRFLAERTGGTYSTLKVQPAELEDSGVYFCASSPLRGDNEQFFGPGTRLTVL.

J is TRBJ2-3 and V is TRBV28, with 7 bases fitting TRBD1. The CDR3 has 16 amino acids. V lost 8 bases, J lost 10 bases, and 21 bases stayed unmatched. Germline V lookup: CDR1 MDHEN, CDR2 SYDVKM. This CDR3 is CASSFARGTERVAQYF. CDR3 in DNA: TGTGCCAGCTCCTTTGCCAGGGGGACCGAACGAGTTGCGCAGTATTTT.

This clone was seen just once. V gene TRBV6-1 combines with J gene TRBJ2-7; 7 bases match TRBD1. CDR1 and CDR2 from the germline V gene are MNHNS and SASEGT. CDR3 size: 14 residues. The trim removed 4 bases at V and 0 bases at J, leaving 3 bases unmatched. The chain's CDR3 is CASSGQGYSYEQYF. The CDR3, as DNA: TGTGCCAGCAGTGGACAGGGCTACTCCTACGAGCAGTACTTC.

The J gene is TRBJ2-7, the V gene TRBV11-2, with 9 positions matching TRBD2. Losses at the gene ends were 8 bases for V and 3 bases for J; bases not matched to a gene: 2. CDR3 size: 12 residues. Germline CDR1 reads SGHAT; CDR2 reads FQNNGV. The CDR3 spells CASHSGSYEQYF. The CDR3 DNA follows: TGTGCCAGCCATAGCGGGAGCTACGAGCAGTACTTC.

This rearrangement joins TRBV6-4 to TRBJ2-3; 7 bases fit TRBD2. The CDR3 runs 15 residues. The ends lost 4 bases at V and 3 bases at J; junction bases unmatched: 7. Looked up from germline, CDR1 is MRHNA and CDR2 is SNTAGT. CDR3 residues: CASSASGGGTDTQYF. CDR3 in DNA: TGTGCCAGCAGTGCTAGCGGAGGAGGGACAGATACGCAGTATTTT.

This clone was counted only a few times. The chain has TRBV7-9 and TRBJ2-6; 12 bases match TRBD2. The germline CDR1 and CDR2 sequences are SEHNR and FQNEAQ (reference sequence). The junction had 0 bases not matched to a gene; V was cut back by 1 base and J by 2 bases. The CDR3 is 17 residues long. CDR3 nucleotides: TGTGCCAGCAGCTTAGGACTAGCGGGAGCTGGGGCCAACGTCCTGACTTTC. This codes for CASSLGLAGAGANVLTF.

This rearrangement joins TRBV6-5 to TRBJ1-5, with TRBD1 matching 8 bases. This CDR3 has 14 amino acids. The V gene's germline CDR1 is MNHEY and CDR2 SVGAGI. Germline trimming cut 6 bases from V and 4 bases from J; bases unmatched to any gene: 5. This CDR3 is CASSSDRENQPQHF. In DNA form, the CDR3 reads TGTGCCAGCAGCTCGGACAGGGAGAATCAGCCCCAGCATTTT.

The gene calls are TRBV7-3 and TRBJ2-1; 7 bases align to TRBD2. The trim removed 8 bases at V and 2 bases at J, leaving 9 bases unmatched. CDR3 length: 15 amino acids. CDR1 is SGHTA and CDR2 is FQGTGA in the germline V gene. The CDR3 DNA reads TGTGCCAGCGGATTCGGTGGGGGGGCCTACAATGAGCAGTTCTTC. Translated: CASGFGGGAYNEQFF.

This chain links TRBV4-2 with TRBJ1-2; D ambiguous. V was pared by 3 bases and J by 6 bases, with 20 bases between. Germline lookup yields CDR1 LGHNA and CDR2 YNFKEQ. The CDR3 is 16 amino acids. This CDR3 is CASSQATRVAADGYTF. CDR3 DNA: TGTGCCAGCAGCCAGGCGACCCGGGTGGCAGCTGATGGCTACACCTTC.

The chain carries TRBV11-2 and TRBJ2-7, with D possibly being TRBD2 (6 bases). CDR1 is SGHAT, CDR2 FQNNGV, per germline. Trimming took off 5 bases at V and 0 bases at J, with 14 bases between the two ends. The CDR3 spans 15 residues. The CDR3 region is CASSTRGGISYEQYF. CDR3 coding DNA: TGTGCCAGCAGCACACGGGGCGGGATCTCCTACGAGCAGTACTTC.

The chain recombines TRBV19 with TRBJ2-1, with 12 bases that match TRBD2. This CDR3 is built from 17 residues. Germline-derived CDR1 and CDR2 are LNHDA and SQIVND (reference sequence). V shed 5 bases and J 0 bases; nucleotides not matched to a gene: 5. CDR3 nucleotide sequence: TGTGCCAGTAGTGTAACTAGCGGGAGGAGCTCCTACAATGAGCAGTTCTTC. Amino acid sequence: CASSVTSGRSSYNEQFF.

This clone has only one observation. CDR3 sequence: CASSLTSSYEQYF. In DNA form, the CDR3 reads TGTGCCAGCAGTTTAACTTCCTCCTACGAGCAGTACTTC. The V call is TRBV27, the J call TRBJ2-5; D unclear. The J call may not be correct, given that the DNA end is closer to TRBJ2-7. The CDR3 spans 13 residues. The germline V gene encodes CDR1 MNHEY and CDR2 SMNVEV (reference sequence).

V and J are TRBV4-2 and TRBJ1-1; tentative D call: TRBD1 (6 bases). Trimming removed 4 bases at V and 4 bases at J, with 16 bases between. CDR1 and CDR2 from the germline V gene are LGHNA and YNFKEQ. There are 15 residues in the CDR3. The CDR3 here is CASSPNRERFTEAFF. The CDR3 DNA reads as TGTGCCAGCAGCCCGAACAGGGAAAGGTTCACTGAAGCTTTCTTT.

The J gene is TRBJ1-1, the V gene TRBV30; TRBD1 aligns across 8 bases. Trimming took 5 bases from V and 9 from J; bases not matched to a gene: 8. The CDR3 extends over 12 amino acids. Germline CDR1 and CDR2: GTSNPN and SVGIG (reference sequence). As DNA, the CDR3 is TGTGCCTGGGGGACAGGAAGTAAGAAAGCTTTCTTT. Its translation is CAWGTGSKKAFF. Based on the CDR3 plus reference TRBV30 and TRBJ1-1, the full variable domain is SQTIHQWPATLVQPVGSPLSLECTVEGTSNPNLYWYRQAAGRGLQLLFYSVGIGQISSEVPQNLSASRPQDRQFILSSKKLLLSDSGFYLCAWGTGSKKAFFGQGTRLTVV.

The chain employs TRBV5-1 and TRBJ2-2; D possibly corresponds to TRBD1 (6 bases). The germline V gene encodes CDR1 SGHRS and CDR2 YFSETQ. The ends were cut back, 7 bases at V and 7 bases at J, with 20 bases in the middle. The CDR3 is 15 amino acids. Here the CDR3 reads CASQLGTPFGGELFF. The CDR3 coding sequence is TGCGCCAGCCAGTTAGGGACACCCTTCGGCGGGGAGCTGTTTTTT. The full variable domain, its missing parts supplied by reference TRBV5-1 and TRBJ2-2, is KAGVTQTPRYLIKTRGQQVTLSCSPISGHRSVSWYQQTPGQGLQFLFEYFSETQRNKGNFPGRFSGRQFSNSRSEMNVSTLELGDSALYLCASQLGTPFGGELFFGEGSRLTVL.

The chain is built from TRBV4-1 and TRBJ1-2; 7 positions match TRBD1. CDR3 length: 17 residues. CDR1 is MGHRA, CDR2 YSYEKL, per germline. Trimming at V came to 0 bases and at J to 4 bases, leaving 11 bases not matched to a gene. CDR3 nucleotide sequence: TGCGCCAGCAGCCAAGATATTTGGGGACAGCAATTCTATGGCTACACCTTC. Protein product: CASSQDIWGQQFYGYTF.

This chain links TRBV9 with TRBJ2-3; perhaps TRBD2 as D (7 bases). CDR3 length: 16 amino acids. Per the germline V gene, CDR1 is SGDLS and CDR2 is YYNGEE. V lost 3 bases and J lost 6, with 20 bases in between. CDR3 region: CASSAPSGGASDTQYF. The CDR3 DNA reads TGTGCCAGCAGCGCCCCCAGTGGGGGGGCCTCGGATACGCAGTATTTT.

The genes are TRBV27 and TRBJ1-1, with D perhaps matching TRBD1 (5 bases). Trimming took 6 bases from V and 3 from J, leaving 11 bases between them. This CDR3 is built from 13 residues. Germline CDR1 and CDR2: MNHEY and SMNVEV (reference sequence). CDR3 bases: TGTGCCAGCAGGGGGGGGTGGGACACTGAAGCTTTCTTT. Translation: CASRGGWDTEAFF.

This clone came up a few times. The chain links TRBV6-1 to TRBJ2-1; 8 positions match TRBD1. This CDR3 is built from 14 residues. The germline CDR1 and CDR2 sequences are MNHNS and SASEGT. V trimming: 6 bases; J trimming: 7 bases; junction bases outside the gene matches: 8. Here the CDR3 reads CASSRQGRVNEQFF. CDR3 in DNA: TGTGCCAGCAGCAGACAGGGGAGAGTGAATGAGCAGTTCTTC.

The chain employs TRBV27 and TRBJ1-2; unclear D gene. The germline V and J ends were trimmed by 8 bases and 1 base, with 17 bases remaining between them. The CDR3 has 15 amino acids. CDR1 is MNHEY and CDR2 is SMNVEV in the germline V gene (reference sequence). CDR3 coding DNA: TGTGCCAGCGGCACTTTGGGAGGGTATAACTATGGCTACACCTTC. Protein sequence: CASGTLGGYNYGYTF.

As regards this clone: Because the CDR3's place on the DNA is in doubt, the DNA is left out and the CDR3 is given as listed by TCRdb. V and J are TRBV7-9 and TRBJ2-1; the tabulated D call, TRBD2, remains unverified against the DNA. The germline gives CDR1 SEHNR, CDR2 FQNEAQ (reference sequence). The CDR3 extends over 12 residues, inclusive of both ends. CDR3 loop: CASSRGWGLGIF.

This chain links TRBV5-1 with TRBJ1-1; 8 bases match TRBD1. Per the germline V gene, CDR1 is SGHRS and CDR2 is YFSETQ. This CDR3 contains 18 residues. V was clipped by 4 bases and J by 0 bases; unmatched bases: 14. For the CDR3, the DNA is TGCGCCAGCAGCCGTCTTGGACAGGGCGTAGGAATGAACACTGAAGCTTTCTTT. This encodes CASSRLGQGVGMNTEAFF.

The J gene is TRBJ1-1, the V gene TRBV4-2, with D perhaps TRBD1 (6 bases). Trimming removed 0 bases at V and 8 bases at J, with 25 bases between. Germline loops: CDR1 LGHNA, CDR2 YNFKEQ. The CDR3 loop spans 18 amino acids. CDR3 protein: CASSQDQLAGEPAGEAFF. CDR3 DNA sequence: TGTGCCAGCAGCCAAGATCAGTTGGCAGGGGAGCCCGCCGGAGAAGCTTTCTTT.